A selection of T cell receptor beta chains follows, all from one sample in a study of blood T cell repertoires in COVID-19. Libraries were prepared by immunoSEQ multiplex PCR; TCRdb keeps only in-frame clonotypes and omits some of them. In the table there are about 280,000 clones, roughly 86% of which are singletons. Input material: PBMCs or T cells enriched from blood (not recorded which). The receptors come from a woman in her thirties who had recovered from COVID-19. CDR3s include the opening cysteine and the closing phenylalanine or tryptophan.

>TRBV28
CASSSTRTGARAFF
>TRBV6-4
CASSEMPGDGQPQHF
>TRBV18
CASSPGQPGTYGYTF
>TRBV5-4
CASSHSGDLDTQYF
>TRBV27
CASSTGQGRQPQHF
>TRBV5-1
CASSSSGTGSFYGYTF
>TRBV9
CASSPTSQAAYEQYF
>TRBV10-3
CAISESREQYF
>TRBV5-5
CASSLGGQKAFF
>TRBV27
CASSRSRYEQYF
>TRBV5-1
CASSPQVPNYGYTF
>TRBV30
CAWSVDGQQPPQHF
>TRBV29-1
CSVRTGGAKAGETGELFF
>TRBV6-4
CASSEGWGRSYEQYF
>TRBV30
CASQVTGNTIYF
>TRBV5-1
CASSVGTGAGETQYF
>TRBV9
CASSARTGTETQYF
>TRBV7-9
CASSFFLRDTEAFF
>TRBV4-3
CASSQDTGLAFQYF
>TRBV9
CASSRRTGFGYTF
>TRBV3-1/TRBV3-2
CASSQNRGNQPQHF
>TRBV21-1
CASSPTSSEPDTQYF
>TRBV7-3
CASSLWGLEQETQYF
>TRBV30
CACLLGAYTGELFF
>TRBV7-9
CASSPRQLEAFF
>TRBV11-3
CASSLVPGMGPLHF
>TRBV25-1
CASSGPYGYTF
>TRBV18
CASSPLEKQGSSGNTIYF
>TRBV5-1
CASSCVRTREPSYEQYF
>TRBV6-2/TRBV6-3
CASSQPAGGVDYGYTF
>TRBV19
CASSTRRQVSGELFF